These 30 T cell receptor beta chains came from one sample sequenced in a study of CD8 T cells in ankylosing spondylitis. TCRdb re-called the 5' RACE reads with MiXCR, one entry per CDR3 protein. The profile covers 200,000 to 300,000 distinct CDR3 sequences, with about 30% appearing a single time and approximately 4% taken by the ten largest. The source material was blood, either unsorted or a sorted T cell fraction (not recorded which). All receptors derive from a male donor with ankylosing spondylitis or in good health (not recorded which).

In its sample, this clonotype was seen once. CDR3 coding DNA: TGTGCCAGCATTTCAGCATTGAACACTGAAGCTTTCTTT. Residues: CASISALNTEAFF. J is TRBJ1-1 and V is TRBV25-1; D gene unclear. Germline CDR1 is MGHDK and CDR2 is SYGVNS. V was cut by 7 bases and J by 0 bases, with 9 bases left in between. This CDR3 has 13 amino acids.

The chain employs TRBV11-2 and TRBJ2-2; D is possibly TRBD1 (5 bases). CDR1 is SGHAT and CDR2 is FQNNGV in the germline V gene. The CDR3 has 15 residues. Trimming pared 5 bases from V and 3 bases from J, leaving 13 bases between. This chain's CDR3 is CASSQTTGYTGELFF. CDR3 DNA sequence: TGTGCCAGCAGCCAAACCACAGGTTACACCGGGGAGCTGTTTTTT. Filled out from reference TRBV11-2 and TRBJ2-2, the complete variable domain reads EAGVAQSPRYKIIEKRQSVAFWCNPISGHATLYWYQQILGQGPKLLIQFQNNGVVDDSQLPKDRFSAERLKGVDSTLKIQPAKLEDSAVYLCASSQTTGYTGELFFGEGSRLTVL.

The rearrangement links TRBV20-1 to TRBJ2-2, with 8 nucleotides matching TRBD2. Germline-derived CDR1 and CDR2 are DFQATT and SNEGSKA (reference sequence). CDR3 length equals 19 residues. The J segment lost 4 bases and the V segment lost 3 bases, leaving 19 bases of the junction unmatched. Written as DNA, the CDR3 is TGCAGTGCTAGGGACCCCGGGACTAGTTCGTTTATCGGCACCGGGGAGCTGTTTTTT. Protein product: CSARDPGTSSFIGTGELFF.

This chain uses TRBV12-3 or TRBV12-4 with TRBJ1-6; 7 nucleotides agree with TRBD1. After removal of 3 bases from V and 7 bases from J, the junction contained 6 bases not matched to a gene. The CDR3 has 15 amino acids. The CDR3 here is CASSLGQGGNSPLHF. For the CDR3, the DNA is TGTGCCAGCAGTTTGGGGCAGGGGGGCAATTCACCCCTCCACTTT.

This sequence joins TRBV2 and TRBJ2-3; the match to TRBD2 covers 16 bases. The CDR3 loop spans 19 amino acids. CDR1 SNHLY and CDR2 FYNNEI come from the germline V gene. Losses at the gene ends were 5 bases for V and 3 bases for J; bases not matched to a gene: 11. DNA for the CDR3: TGTGCCAGCAGTCCGGGACTAGCGGGGGGGCAGTTGGGGACAGATACGCAGTATTTT. It encodes CASSPGLAGGQLGTDTQYF.

V usage is TRBV7-2 and J usage is TRBJ2-5; no clear D. Germline V gives CDR1 SGHTA, CDR2 FQGNSA. The ends were cut back, 5 bases at V and 3 bases at J, with 10 bases in the middle. This CDR3 region has 13 residues. The CDR3, as DNA: TGTGCCAGCAGCCCCTGGACGGAAGAGACCCAGTACTTC. Encoded protein: CASSPWTEETQYF.

J is TRBJ1-5 and V is TRBV7-2; D is unclear. CDR3 size: 13 residues. Trimming took off 1 base at V and 7 bases at J, with 8 bases between the two ends. CDR1 SGHTA and CDR2 FQGNSA come from the germline V gene. This chain's CDR3 is CASSLEVRQPQHF. As DNA, the CDR3 is TGTGCCAGCAGCTTAGAGGTCAGGCAGCCCCAGCATTTT.

Only a few counts were recorded for this clonotype. The CDR3 protein is CSASQPLQVAKNIQYF. DNA for the CDR3: TGCAGTGCTAGTCAACCCCTACAGGTAGCCAAAAACATTCAGTACTTC. The V and J genes are TRBV20-1 and TRBJ2-4; D possibly corresponds to TRBD1 (5 bases). Germline assignment: CDR1 DFQATT and CDR2 SNEGSKA (reference sequence). Trimming stripped 3 bases from V and 0 bases from J, with 15 bases between. The CDR3 is made up of 16 amino acids.

As regards this clonotype: Its ends do not fully match the called genes, so a read error is possible. CDR3 protein: CASSTGRQALMGF. The CDR3 coding sequence is TGTGCCAGCAGTACGGGTAGACAGGCTCTGATGGGATTC. The chain couples TRBV6-1 to TRBJ2-7; D perhaps matches TRBD1 (6 bases). Germline CDR1 and CDR2: MNHNS and SASEGT. This CDR3 has 13 residues.

This clonotype was observed a handful of times. Here the CDR3 reads CASSSPGQTTDTQYF. CDR3 in DNA: TGTGCCAGCAGCTCCCCGGGACAAACGACAGATACGCAGTATTTT. This rearrangement joins TRBV11-2 to TRBJ2-3; D is possibly TRBD1 (6 bases). Per germline, CDR1 SGHAT and CDR2 FQNNGV. The CDR3 extends over 15 amino acids. Trimming stripped 4 bases from V and 3 bases from J, with 14 bases between.

The rearrangement uses TRBV12-3 or TRBV12-4 and TRBJ2-2; the D is unclear. Trimming stripped 2 bases from V and 6 bases from J, with 7 bases between. CDR3 length: 13 amino acids. CDR3 in amino acids: CASSLFPPGELFF. The CDR3 coding sequence is TGTGCCAGCAGTTTATTTCCCCCCGGGGAGCTGTTTTTT.

The rearrangement links TRBV6-5 to TRBJ2-5, with D possibly called TRBD1 or TRBD2 (6 bases each). Per the germline V gene, CDR1 is MNHEY and CDR2 is SVGAGI. CDR3 size: 15 residues. V was shortened by 2 bases and J by 5 bases, with 15 bases between the two germline ends. The CDR3 is CASSYGGGSPETQYF. CDR3 sequence (DNA): TGTGCCAGCAGTTACGGAGGGGGAAGCCCGGAGACCCAGTACTTC.

V usage is TRBV7-9 and J usage is TRBJ2-5; no definite D call. With 5 bases removed from V and 0 bases from J, the gap between germline ends came to 16 bases. The CDR3 consists of 16 residues. Germline values: CDR1 SEHNR, CDR2 FQNEAQ (reference sequence). The CDR3 loop reads CASSAVGWLYQETQYF. The CDR3 region has the DNA TGTGCCAGCAGCGCCGTGGGCTGGCTGTACCAAGAGACCCAGTACTTC. Filled out from reference TRBV7-9 and TRBJ2-5, the complete variable domain reads DTGVSQNPRHKITKRGQNVTFRCDPISEHNRLYWYRQTLGQGPEFLTYFQNEAQLEKSRLLSDRFSAERPKGSFSTLEIQRTEQGDSAMYLCASSAVGWLYQETQYFGPGTRLLVL.

J is TRBJ2-3 and V is TRBV20-1, with 14 bases identical to TRBD2. J was trimmed by 3 bases and V by 4 bases; bases with no gene match: 15. Germline V gene sequence: CDR1 DFQATT, CDR2 SNEGSKA (reference sequence). The CDR3 consists of 19 residues. As DNA, the CDR3 is TGCAGTGCTATAATCATGGGGACTAGCGGGGGAACCGGGACAGATACGCAGTATTTT. Its protein product is CSAIIMGTSGGTGTDTQYF.

J is TRBJ2-1 and V is TRBV7-2; 7 bases are shared with TRBD1. The germline CDR1 and CDR2 sequences are SGHTA and FQGNSA. V gave up 5 bases and J gave up 9 bases; unmatched junction bases: 13. The CDR3 runs 15 residues. CDR3: CASSGRTGLSGEQFF. The CDR3, as DNA: TGTGCCAGCAGCGGACGGACAGGCCTCTCCGGTGAGCAGTTCTTC.

J is TRBJ2-5 and V is TRBV20-1; 8 nucleotides match TRBD1. V gave up 1 base and J gave up 5 bases; unmatched junction bases: 6. CDR3 length equals 14 residues. Germline CDR1 is DFQATT and CDR2 is SNEGSKA (reference sequence). Here the CDR3 reads CSARGTGLSETQYF. The CDR3 region has the DNA TGCAGTGCTAGAGGGACAGGGTTATCCGAGACCCAGTACTTC.

The chain carries TRBV20-1 and TRBJ1-4, with 8 bases identical to TRBD1. Germline V gives CDR1 DFQATT, CDR2 SNEGSKA (reference sequence). CDR3 length equals 16 residues. Trimming removed 0 bases from V and 8 bases from J; junction bases left unmatched: 11. The CDR3 DNA is TGCAGTGCTAGAGATCAAGGACAGGGTCATGGGGAAAAACTGTTTTTT. Its protein product is CSARDQGQGHGEKLFF.

This clonotype was seen a handful of times. The genes are TRBV12-3 or TRBV12-4 and TRBJ2-3; the D gene is possibly TRBD2 (6 bases). V lost 1 base and J 2 bases, leaving 10 bases between the germline ends. The CDR3 has 15 amino acids. CDR3 nucleotides: TGTGCCAGCAGTTTAGGCGGGATCTACACAGATACGCAGTATTTT. Translation: CASSLGGIYTDTQYF.

The chain employs TRBV9 and TRBJ2-1; 12 nucleotides match TRBD2. CDR3 length: 15 amino acids. Trimming at V came to 3 bases and at J to 5 bases, leaving 3 bases not matched to a gene. Germline loops: CDR1 SGDLS, CDR2 YYNGEE. The CDR3 bases are TGTGCCAGCAGCGCGACTAGCGGGGGCCACAATGAGCAGTTCTTC. It is translated as CASSATSGGHNEQFF.

The sample holds a few counts of this clonotype. V is TRBV6-5 and J is TRBJ2-2; D may be TRBD2 (5 bases). V was pared by 0 bases and J by 5 bases, with 16 bases between. From germline, CDR1 is MNHEY and CDR2 SVGAGI. The CDR3 runs 17 residues. In DNA form, the CDR3 reads TGTGCCAGCAGTTACTCGACGGAGCGGCCAACGACCGGGGAGCTGTTTTTT. Protein product: CASSYSTERPTTGELFF.

This clonotype has a count of ten or more. J is TRBJ2-5 and V is TRBV20-1; 7 bases are shared with TRBD1. Per germline, CDR1 DFQATT and CDR2 SNEGSKA (reference sequence). The CDR3 runs 14 residues. Losses at the gene ends were 3 bases for V and 1 base for J; bases not matched to a gene: 5. The CDR3 is CSASWTGTQETQYF. The CDR3, as DNA: TGCAGTGCTAGCTGGACAGGAACCCAAGAGACCCAGTACTTC.

The rearrangement uses TRBV27 and TRBJ2-1; TRBD2 aligns across 8 bases. The CDR3 totals 16 residues. J lost 10 bases, V lost 2 bases, and 13 bases had no gene match. The germline CDR1 and CDR2 sequences are MNHEY and SMNVEV (reference sequence). DNA of the CDR3: TGTGCCAGCAGTTTAGGAGCGGGGGTCCGGCCGGGGGAGCAGTTCTTC. Its protein is CASSLGAGVRPGEQFF.

The V gene is TRBV27, the J gene TRBJ1-2; maybe TRBD1 (5 bases). The CDR3 is 13 amino acids. Germline V gene lookup returns CDR1 MNHEY and CDR2 SMNVEV (reference sequence). The V and J ends lost 2 bases and 8 bases respectively, with 12 bases between them. Here the CDR3 reads CASSLIRDGGYTF. CDR3 bases: TGTGCCAGCAGTTTAATCAGGGACGGCGGCTACACCTTC.

The V and J genes are TRBV5-1 and TRBJ2-5; 12 bases are shared with TRBD1. This CDR3 is built from 16 residues. V was pared by 0 bases and J by 4 bases, with 4 bases of the junction left unmatched. Germline values: CDR1 SGHRS, CDR2 YFSETQ. The CDR3 DNA is TGCGCCAGCAGCTTGGAGGGACAGGGGGCTGGAGAGACCCAGTACTTC. Protein product: CASSLEGQGAGETQYF.

The V and J genes are TRBV5-1 and TRBJ1-2; D gene ambiguous. Trimming left V 0 bases short and J 12 bases short, with 9 bases between. This CDR3 region has 11 residues. Germline V gene lookup returns CDR1 SGHRS and CDR2 YFSETQ. The CDR3 nucleotides read TGCGCCAGCAGCTTGGGCGGGGAGAACACCTTC. Translation gives CASSLGGENTF.

Here the CDR3 reads CSAARDWGNQPQHF. For the CDR3, the DNA is TGCAGTGCCGCGCGGGATTGGGGCAATCAGCCCCAGCATTTT. The genes are TRBV20-1 and TRBJ1-5; D unresolved. CDR3 length equals 14 residues. Deletions cut 6 bases from V and 2 bases from J, with 14 bases between. From germline, CDR1 is DFQATT and CDR2 SNEGSKA (reference sequence).

V gene TRBV3-1 combines with J gene TRBJ2-1; TRBD1 aligns across 9 bases. Trimming removed 3 bases from V and 16 bases from J; junction bases left unmatched: 13. CDR3 size: 14 residues. The germline V gene encodes CDR1 LGHDT and CDR2 YNNKEL (reference sequence). The chain's CDR3 is CASSQTDRGRDQFF. In DNA, the CDR3 is TGTGCCAGCAGCCAGACGGACAGGGGACGGGACCAATTCTTC.

In its sample, this clonotype was seen a few times. The CDR3 sequence: CSARTSGGAGTGELFF. CDR3 DNA sequence: TGCAGTGCTCGGACTAGCGGGGGGGCAGGCACCGGGGAGCTGTTTTTT. The chain combines TRBV20-1 with TRBJ2-2, with 15 bases aligning to TRBD2. Unmatched junction bases numbered 5, after V lost 5 bases and J lost 4 bases. The CDR3 sequence is 16 residues long. Germline V gives CDR1 DFQATT, CDR2 SNEGSKA (reference sequence).

The rearrangement uses TRBV25-1 and TRBJ2-1; D remains unclear. The CDR3 length is 13 residues. Germline CDR1 reads MGHDK; CDR2 reads SYGVNS. The V gene lost 1 base and the J gene lost 9 bases, with 10 bases spanning the gap. The CDR3 DNA follows: TGTGCCAGCAGTGAATTCGACGTTCCTGAGCAGTTCTTC. Residues: CASSEFDVPEQFF. Variable domain in full (rest from reference TRBV25-1 and TRBJ2-1): EADIYQTPRYLVIGTGKKITLECSQTMGHDKMYWYQQDPGMELHLIHYSYGVNSTEKGDLSSESTVSRIRTEHFPLTLESARPSHTSQYLCASSEFDVPEQFFGPGTRLTVL.

This clonotype was recorded a few times. The CDR3 sequence: CASSYLPAGVHEQYF. In nucleotides, the CDR3 is TGTGCCAGCAGCTACCTCCCAGCAGGGGTTCACGAGCAGTACTTC. V gene TRBV7-9 combines with J gene TRBJ2-7, with a possible D match to TRBD1 (6 bases). The CDR3 runs to 15 residues. Germline CDR1 and CDR2: SEHNR and FQNEAQ (reference sequence). Trimming left V 4 bases short and J 5 bases short, with 18 bases between.